This entry describes one TCR beta chain. The antigen is unknown. The data derive from a study of cytomegalovirus exposure and HLA in healthy donors. Findings and limits, study-wide: HLA restriction was apparent for most CMV-associated TCR beta chains in a later analysis. Solely CMV serostatus was available to characterize immune exposure.

The germline CDR1 and CDR2 sequences are SNHLY and FYNNEI. V was trimmed by 0 bases and J by 3 bases, leaving 9 bases between them. The CDR3 covers 15 residues. It was with 60 Vbeta and 13 Jbeta primers that the PCR ran. Clones were read by immunoSEQ multiplex PCR, and TCRdb kept only the in-frame ones, dropping some. The sample consists of roughly 160,000 clones, roughly 79% of them appearing once. The TCR was taken from a woman between 50 and 59 years old in good health and CMV-seropositive. This rearrangement joins TRBV2 to TRBJ1-5, with D perhaps TRBD1 (5 bases). What was sequenced was PBMCs. The CDR3 nucleotides are TGTGCCAGCAGTGAAGCGGGGCCCTTCAATCAGCCCCAGCATTTT. Protein product: CASSEAGPFNQPQHF.